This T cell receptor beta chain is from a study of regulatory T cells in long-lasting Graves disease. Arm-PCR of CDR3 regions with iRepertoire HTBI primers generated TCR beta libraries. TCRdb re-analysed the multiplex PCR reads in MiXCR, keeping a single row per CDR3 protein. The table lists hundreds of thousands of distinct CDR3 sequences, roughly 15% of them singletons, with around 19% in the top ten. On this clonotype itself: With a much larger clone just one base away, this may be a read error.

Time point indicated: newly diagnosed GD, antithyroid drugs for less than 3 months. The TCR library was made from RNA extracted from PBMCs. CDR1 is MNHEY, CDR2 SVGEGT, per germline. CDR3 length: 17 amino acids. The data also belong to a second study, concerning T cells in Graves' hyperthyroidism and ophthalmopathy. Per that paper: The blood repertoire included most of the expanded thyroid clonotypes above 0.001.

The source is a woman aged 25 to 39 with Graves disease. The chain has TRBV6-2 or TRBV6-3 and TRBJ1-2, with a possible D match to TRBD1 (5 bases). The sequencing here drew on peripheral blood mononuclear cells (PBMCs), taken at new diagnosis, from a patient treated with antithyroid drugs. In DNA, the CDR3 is TGTGCCAGCAGCACAACCGGGACCCCCAACGGGAACTATGGCCACACCTTC. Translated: CASSTTGTPNGNYGHTF.